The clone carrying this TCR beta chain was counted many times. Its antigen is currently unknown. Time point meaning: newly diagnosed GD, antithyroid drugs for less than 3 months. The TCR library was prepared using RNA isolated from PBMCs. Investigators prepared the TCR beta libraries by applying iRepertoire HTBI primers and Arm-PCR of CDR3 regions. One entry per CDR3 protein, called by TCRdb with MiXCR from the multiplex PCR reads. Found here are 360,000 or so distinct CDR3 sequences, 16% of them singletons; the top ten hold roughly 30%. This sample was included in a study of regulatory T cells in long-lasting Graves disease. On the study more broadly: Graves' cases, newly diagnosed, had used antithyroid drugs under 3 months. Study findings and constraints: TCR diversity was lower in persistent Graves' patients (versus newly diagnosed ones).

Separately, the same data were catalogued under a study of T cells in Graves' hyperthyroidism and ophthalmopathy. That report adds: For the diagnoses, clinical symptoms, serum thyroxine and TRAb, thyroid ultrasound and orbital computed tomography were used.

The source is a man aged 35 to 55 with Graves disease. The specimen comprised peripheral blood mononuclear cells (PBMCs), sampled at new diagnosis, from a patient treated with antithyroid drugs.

CDR3 in DNA: TGTGCCAGCAGGCGGATCTCTGGAAACACCATATATTTT. This gives the protein CASRRISGNTIYF. The chain links TRBV6-1 to TRBJ1-3; D ambiguous. CDR1 MNHNS and CDR2 SASEGT come from the germline V gene. Between the trimmed V and J ends, which lost 6 bases and 0 bases, there was a span of 6 bases. CDR3 length equals 13 residues.